The clone carrying this T cell receptor beta chain came up a few times. Its antigen is unidentified. At the survey level, the v3.0 immunoSEQ assay was run. Libraries were prepared by immunoSEQ multiplex PCR; TCRdb keeps only in-frame clonotypes and omits some of them. This table holds 9,000 to 15,000 clones, roughly 80% found once. CDR3 length: 15 residues. The germline gives CDR1 SGHVS, CDR2 FNYEAQ. V was shortened by 4 bases and J by 0 bases, with 10 bases between the two germline ends. These data are taken from a study of long-term antiretroviral therapy in people with HIV. Cryopreserved PBMC, at roughly 0.85-11 million per sample, were present before DNA extraction. Study-wide points: Clonal populations expanded prior to ART predominated within the repertoire at all time points. ART preceded a rise in diversity that nonetheless stayed lower than in transplant donor controls.

The sequence came from a woman aged 40-49 years with HIV. Sequences were derived from unsorted PBMCs, sampled 0.8 years before starting antiretroviral therapy. The V and J genes are TRBV7-6 and TRBJ2-1; maybe TRBD1 (6 bases). The CDR3 loop reads CASSSDRISYNEQFF. The CDR3 DNA is TGTGCCAGCAGCTCTGACAGGATCTCCTACAATGAGCAGTTCTTC.